This T cell receptor (beta chain) derives from a study of breast tumors, draining lymph nodes, adjacent tissues. Study-level findings and limits: Data only fit, rather than demonstrated, lymph node origin of most tumor T cells. Compared with basal-like, luminal-like tumors shared significantly more repertoire with nontumor tissue. Most tumor T cells seemingly derive from lymph node, then expand in tumor. Compared with lymph nodes, tumors were less diverse; compared with nontumor tissue, more.

V trimming: 1 base; J trimming: 3 bases; junction bases outside the gene matches: 2. CDR1 and CDR2 (germline): DFQATT, SNEGSKA (reference sequence). The CDR3 covers 14 residues. Breast cancer patients provided tissue from their axillary draining lymph nodes. TCRdb analysed the multiplex PCR reads with MiXCR anew, one entry per CDR3 protein. This sample has about 270,000 distinct CDR3 sequences, with around 30% found just once. This clonotype was observed at least ten times. The antigen remains unidentified. This rearrangement joins TRBV20-1 to TRBJ1-5, with 8 positions matching TRBD1. The sequenced sample consisted of axillary lymph node tissue. The TCR sequence derives from a female donor with breast cancer. Some clones in this sample may be carry-over from other donors' samples. CDR3 nucleotide sequence: TGCAGTGCTAGAGCAGGGGGCTACAATCAGCCCCAGCATTTT. This sequence encodes CSARAGGYNQPQHF.